These 6 T cell receptor beta chains were sequenced from one sample in a study of blood T cell repertoires in COVID-19. Clones were read by immunoSEQ multiplex PCR, and TCRdb kept only the in-frame ones, dropping some. Of about 170,000 clones listed, around nine tenths are singletons. Material for sequencing was peripheral blood. The receptors were gathered from a man aged 45 to 65 who had recovered from COVID-19.

V usage is TRBV2 and J usage is TRBJ2-3, with a tentative D call TRBD2 (5 bases). The CDR3 spans 13 residues. V was cut by 3 bases and J by 3 bases, with 7 bases left in between. Looked up from germline, CDR1 is SNHLY and CDR2 is FYNNEI. The CDR3 sequence is CASSDGNTDTQYF. The CDR3 nucleotides are TGTGCCAGCAGTGACGGGAATACAGATACGCAGTATTTT. Using reference TRBV2 and TRBJ2-3 for the parts outside the CDR3, the full variable domain is EPEVTQTPSHQVTQMGQEVILRCVPISNHLYFYWYRQILGQKVEFLVSFYNNEISEKSEIFDDQFSVERPDGSNFTLKIRSTKLEDSAMYFCASSDGNTDTQYFGPGTRLTVL.

The chain employs TRBV5-1 and TRBJ2-7, with 8 bases fitting TRBD1. CDR1 and CDR2 from the germline V gene are SGHRS and YFSETQ. V was clipped by 5 bases and J by 5 bases; unmatched bases: 12. CDR3 length: 15 residues. The CDR3 here is CASSQGQGVNHEQYF. DNA of the CDR3: TGCGCCAGCAGTCAAGGACAGGGCGTCAACCACGAGCAGTACTTC.

The gene calls are TRBV4-1 and TRBJ2-5; tentatively, D is TRBD2 (7 bases). The V gene's germline CDR1 is MGHRA and CDR2 YSYEKL. With 4 bases removed from V and 5 bases from J, the gap between germline ends came to 17 bases. This CDR3 contains 15 residues. CDR3 protein: CASSPSGGRGETQYF. In DNA, the CDR3 is TGCGCCAGCAGCCCCTCCGGGGGGCGGGGGGAGACCCAGTACTTC.

This sequence joins TRBV5-1 and TRBJ2-2; 7 bases are shared with TRBD2. The trim removed 3 bases at V and 0 bases at J, leaving 5 bases unmatched. This CDR3 contains 16 residues. Per germline, CDR1 SGHRS and CDR2 YFSETQ. CDR3 protein: CASSSLAAANTGELFF. Here the CDR3 DNA reads TGCGCCAGCAGCTCTCTAGCGGCCGCGAACACCGGGGAGCTGTTTTTT.

This clone has just one count. The V call is TRBV7-2, the J call TRBJ1-2; 9 bases align to TRBD1. J was trimmed by 12 bases and V by 4 bases; bases with no gene match: 3. The CDR3 totals 11 residues. Looked up from germline, CDR1 is SGHTA and CDR2 is FQGNSA. The CDR3 sequence: CASSSHRGHTF. CDR3 nucleotides: TGTGCCAGCAGCTCTCACAGGGGGCACACCTTC.

V usage is TRBV2 and J usage is TRBJ2-5; the match to TRBD1 covers 11 bases. The V segment lost 4 bases and the J segment 4 bases; nucleotides outside the gene matches: 11. The germline CDR1 and CDR2 sequences are SNHLY and FYNNEI. The CDR3 is made up of 17 amino acids. The CDR3 DNA is TGTGCCAGCAGTGGGATTACACCGGGACAGGGGGGAGAGACCCAGTACTTC. Encoded protein: CASSGITPGQGGETQYF.